This TCR beta chain was observed in a study of blood T cell repertoires in COVID-19. For the study at large: PBMCs, B-cell-depleted T cells, or T cells were the source of the cDNA or gDNA that made up the material.

Germline CDR1 reads SGDLS; CDR2 reads YYNGEE. CDR3 size: 20 residues. The V and J ends lost 3 bases and 1 base, in that order; junction bases with no gene match: 12. As originally analysed: Researchers report that nucleated cell counts were estimated from reference gene primer amplification. Profiling relied on immunoSEQ multiplex PCR, and the TCRdb table lists in-frame clones only, not all of them. Clonal size and the V and J genes are those of that table, whereas D and trimming came from the DNA. The sample contains around 99,000 clones, around 90% of which appear only once. The gene calls are TRBV9 and TRBJ2-4; 14 nucleotides match TRBD2. The source is a woman in her twenties or thirties with acute or convalescent COVID-19. Source material: peripheral blood. The CDR3 nucleotides are TGTGCCAGCAGCGGATCCCAGACTAGCGGGAGGGGCATGGCCAAAAACATTCAGTACTTC. The encoded protein is CASSGSQTSGRGMAKNIQYF.